Listed here are 28 T cell receptor beta chains from one sample, sequenced in a study of blood T cell repertoires in COVID-19. The table came from immunoSEQ multiplex PCR; TCRdb's copy has only in-frame clones and leaves some out. The sample lists around 310,000 clones, about nine tenths occurring once. The sample consisted of PBMCs or T cells enriched from blood (not recorded which). These receptors all come from a woman aged 30 to 39 who had recovered from COVID-19.

The rearrangement links TRBV6-2 or TRBV6-3 to TRBJ2-7; 11 nucleotides agree with TRBD2. The CDR3 totals 13 residues. Germline V gives CDR1 MNHEY, CDR2 SVGEGT. V lost 6 bases, J lost 4 bases, and 2 bases stayed unmatched. The CDR3 DNA sequence: TGTGCCAGCAGCCGACTAGCGGGATACGAGCAGTACTTC. It encodes CASSRLAGYEQYF.

This chain links TRBV5-4 with TRBJ2-7, with 7 positions matching TRBD2. After removal of 4 bases from V and 2 bases from J, the junction contained 9 bases not matched to a gene. The CDR3 has 15 amino acids. Germline V gene lookup returns CDR1 SGHNT and CDR2 YYREEE (reference sequence). Written as DNA, the CDR3 is TGTGCCAGCAGCCTGGCAGGGAGGGCCACCTACGAGCAGTACTTC. It specifies CASSLAGRATYEQYF.

J is TRBJ1-1 and V is TRBV3-1 (or the pseudogene TRBV3-2); D perhaps matches TRBD1 (6 bases). Germline CDR1 reads LGHDT; CDR2 reads YNNKEL (reference sequence). The CDR3 totals 12 residues. Between the trimmed V and J ends, which lost 3 bases and 8 bases, there was a span of 10 bases. The CDR3 DNA is TGTGCCAGCAGCCACGGGGGGCGCGAAGCTTTCTTT. Its translation: CASSHGGREAFF.

The chain links TRBV15 to TRBJ2-7, with 8 bases matching TRBD2. This CDR3 comprises 16 residues. The V gene end was trimmed by 1 base and the J gene end by 4 bases; junction bases not matched to a gene: 9. The V gene's germline CDR1 is LNHNV and CDR2 YYDKDF (reference sequence). The CDR3 spells CATSRATTSGEYEQYF. The CDR3 DNA is TGTGCCACCAGCAGAGCGACAACTAGCGGAGAGTACGAGCAGTACTTC.

The chain recombines TRBV4-2 with TRBJ2-1; perhaps TRBD1 as D (5 bases). This CDR3 is built from 16 residues. V lost 1 base to trimming and J lost 2 bases, with 12 bases between them. Germline V gene sequence: CDR1 LGHNA, CDR2 YNFKEQ. The CDR3 region has the DNA TGTGCCAGCAGCCAAGGTCTAGGGGAACCCTACAATGAGCAGTTCTTC. It encodes CASSQGLGEPYNEQFF.

The rearrangement joins TRBV6-1 to TRBJ2-7; D not resolved. The CDR3 consists of 12 residues. The germline CDR1 and CDR2 sequences are MNHNS and SASEGT. V dropped 5 bases and J dropped 3 bases, with 8 bases sitting between them. The CDR3 sequence: CASSYNGYEQYF. CDR3 in DNA: TGTGCCAGCAGTTATAACGGCTACGAGCAGTACTTC.

V and J are TRBV27 and TRBJ1-5; TRBD1 matches at 8 bases. CDR3 length equals 16 residues. Germline CDR1 is MNHEY and CDR2 is SMNVEV (reference sequence). The junction had 5 bases not matched to a gene; V was cut back by 0 bases and J by 4 bases. The CDR3 sequence is CASSLSGRGQNQPQHF. The CDR3 nucleotides read TGTGCCAGCAGTTTATCTGGCAGGGGGCAGAATCAGCCCCAGCATTTT.

This sequence joins TRBV6-4 and TRBJ1-1; unclear D gene. This CDR3 is built from 13 residues. The germline V gene encodes CDR1 MRHNA and CDR2 SNTAGT. The ends were cut back, 6 bases at V and 1 base at J, with 9 bases in the middle. CDR3 protein: CASSSLKNTEAFF. The CDR3 nucleotides read TGTGCCAGCAGCTCTCTTAAGAACACTGAAGCTTTCTTT.

This clone has only one observation. The rearrangement links TRBV27 to TRBJ2-1; perhaps TRBD1 as D (6 bases). The CDR3 covers 14 residues. The germline V gene has CDR1 MNHEY and CDR2 SMNVEV (reference sequence). Deletions cut 9 bases from V and 9 bases from J, with 21 bases between. Here the CDR3 reads CASVKAGEGSEQFF. For the CDR3, the DNA is TGTGCCAGTGTCAAGGCAGGGGAAGGGAGTGAGCAGTTCTTC.

This clone was seen once. This chain joins TRBV13 and TRBJ1-1, with a possible D match to TRBD1 (6 bases). The CDR3 has 16 residues. V lost 6 bases to trimming and J lost 1 base, with 18 bases between them. Looked up from germline, CDR1 is PRHDT and CDR2 is FYEKMQ (reference sequence). DNA of the CDR3: TGTGCCAGCAGTTCCCCGTTTGAGACAGGGAACACTGAAGCTTTCTTT. Translating it yields CASSSPFETGNTEAFF. Supplemented by reference TRBV13 and TRBJ1-1, the full variable domain reads AAGVIQSPRHLIKEKRETATLKCYPIPRHDTVYWYQQGPGQDPQFLISFYEKMQSDKGSIPDRFSAQQFSDYHSELNMSSLELGDSALYFCASSSPFETGNTEAFFGQGTRLTVV.

V gene TRBV10-3 combines with J gene TRBJ2-2; no clear D gene. The CDR3 is made up of 16 amino acids. Trimming removed 0 bases from V and 0 bases from J, with 8 bases in between. Germline CDR1 and CDR2: ENHRY and SYGVKD. CDR3 loop: CAISESADPNTGELFF. CDR3 coding DNA: TGTGCCATCAGTGAGTCGGCAGATCCGAACACCGGGGAGCTGTTTTTT.

The V call is TRBV18, the J call TRBJ2-1; TRBD1 matches at 12 bases. Germline V gene lookup returns CDR1 KGHSH and CDR2 LQKENI. The CDR3 consists of 16 residues. Trimming at V came to 6 bases and at J to 7 bases, leaving 10 bases not matched to a gene. For the CDR3, the DNA is TGTGCCAGCTCGCAAATCCGGGACAGGGGGCTTAATGAGCAGTTCTTC. Encoded protein: CASSQIRDRGLNEQFF.

The chain is built from TRBV5-4 and TRBJ1-5; D possibly corresponds to TRBD1 (6 bases). The CDR3 sequence is 14 residues long. CDR1 is SGHNT, CDR2 YYREEE, per germline (reference sequence). V lost 0 bases to trimming and J lost 2 bases, with 6 bases between them. CDR3 residues: CASSLDRGNQPQHF. The DNA for the CDR3 is TGTGCCAGCAGCTTGGACAGGGGCAATCAGCCCCAGCATTTT.

The CDR3 DNA is TGTGCCAGCACCAATCCCGGGACTAGCGGATACGAGCAGTACTTC. Its translation is CASTNPGTSGYEQYF. The chain uses TRBV6-1 and TRBJ2-7, with 11 nucleotides matching TRBD2. Unmatched junction bases numbered 9, after V lost 7 bases and J lost 4 bases. The CDR3 length is 15 residues. The germline CDR1 and CDR2 sequences are MNHNS and SASEGT.

This sequence joins TRBV29-1 and TRBJ2-4; the match to TRBD1 covers 8 bases. This CDR3 spans 12 amino acids. The germline CDR1 and CDR2 sequences are SQVTM and ANQGSEA. J lost 8 bases, V lost 7 bases, and 7 bases had no gene match. The CDR3 DNA is TGCAGCGCACGGACAGGGCCAGACATTCAGTACTTC. As protein: CSARTGPDIQYF.

This sequence joins TRBV5-6 and TRBJ1-1; D is perhaps TRBD1 (5 bases). CDR1 is SGHDT, CDR2 YYEEEE, per germline. Trimming cost V 2 bases and J 7 bases, with 15 bases left between them. The CDR3 is made up of 14 amino acids. The CDR3 region has the DNA TGTGCCAGCAGCTTTGGGTCGGACACAATTGAAGCTTTCTTT. Its translation: CASSFGSDTIEAFF.

This clone was observed many times. The V gene is TRBV7-9, the J gene TRBJ1-1, with no clear D. CDR3 length: 15 amino acids. CDR1 is SEHNR and CDR2 is FQNEAQ in the germline V gene (reference sequence). The V end was cut by 1 base, the J end by 0 bases, with 9 bases between. The DNA for the CDR3 is TGTGCCAGCAGCTTAGTGGGCAGCATGAACACTGAAGCTTTCTTT. Protein sequence: CASSLVGSMNTEAFF.

CDR3 DNA: TGTGCCAGCACCGGGGAGCTCTCTGGGGCCAACGTCCTGACTTTC. Amino acids: CASTGELSGANVLTF. The chain employs TRBV2 and TRBJ2-6, with D maybe TRBD2 (5 bases). V gave up 7 bases and J gave up 0 bases, with 10 bases separating them. The CDR3 is 15 residues long. The germline gives CDR1 SNHLY, CDR2 FYNNEI.

The gene calls are TRBV4-2 and TRBJ1-5, with TRBD1 identical over 10 bases. This CDR3 contains 16 residues. Germline V CDR1 and CDR2: LGHNA, YNFKEQ. V lost 1 base to trimming and J lost 6 bases; unmatched junction nucleotides: 6. The CDR3: CASSQVGQGDGQPQHF. The CDR3 DNA sequence: TGTGCCAGCAGCCAAGTTGGACAGGGGGACGGTCAGCCCCAGCATTTT.

V is TRBV5-1 and J is TRBJ2-5; D is perhaps TRBD2 (6 bases). There are 14 residues in the CDR3. Trimming stripped 0 bases from V and 4 bases from J, with 10 bases between. CDR1 and CDR2 (germline): SGHRS, YFSETQ. CDR3: CASSLGLEGETQYF. The CDR3 DNA reads as TGCGCCAGCAGCTTGGGTTTGGAGGGAGAGACCCAGTACTTC.

V is TRBV7-2 and J is TRBJ1-1; D gene ambiguous. This CDR3 is built from 13 residues. Germline CDR1 and CDR2: SGHTA and FQGNSA. V lost 1 base to trimming and J lost 10 bases, with 13 bases between them. CDR3 DNA: TGTGCCAGCAGCTTAGGTGTAATTTTCGGAGCTTTCTTT. It codes for CASSLGVIFGAFF.

The V and J genes are TRBV5-4 and TRBJ2-5, with TRBD1 as a possible D gene (5 bases). V lost 5 bases and J lost 5, with 22 bases in between. CDR3 length: 16 amino acids. Germline loops: CDR1 SGHNT, CDR2 YYREEE (reference sequence). The CDR3 bases are TGTGCCAGCAGTTATCCATCAGGGTTAGGTGGGGAGACCCAGTACTTC. Protein: CASSYPSGLGGETQYF.

The chain uses TRBV18 and TRBJ2-5; no reliable D call. Germline V gives CDR1 KGHSH, CDR2 LQKENI. Between the trimmed V and J ends, which lost 3 bases and 0 bases, there was a span of 8 bases. This CDR3 has 14 residues. CDR3 sequence (DNA): TGTGCCAGCTCACCTCAGGCTTACCAAGAGACCCAGTACTTC. It codes for CASSPQAYQETQYF.

V gene TRBV7-9 combines with J gene TRBJ1-1, with D possibly TRBD1 on 6 matching bases. V gave up 1 base and J gave up 4 bases, with 13 bases separating them. The CDR3 length is 15 residues. The germline V gene encodes CDR1 SEHNR and CDR2 FQNEAQ (reference sequence). The chain's CDR3 is CASSLGQGSVTEAFF. In nucleotides, the CDR3 is TGTGCCAGCAGCTTAGGCCAGGGGTCAGTCACTGAAGCTTTCTTT.

CDR3 in amino acids: CASSNNGRQETQYF. For the CDR3, the DNA is TGTGCCAGCAGCAATAACGGGAGACAAGAGACCCAGTACTTC. V is TRBV28 and J is TRBJ2-5; D is perhaps TRBD2 (6 bases). The CDR3 contains 14 residues. V lost 6 bases and J 2 bases, leaving 13 bases between the germline ends. CDR1 and CDR2 (germline): MDHEN, SYDVKM.

This clone was picked up one time. The genes are TRBV6-5 and TRBJ1-2; TRBD1 matches at 7 bases. Germline CDR1 is MNHEY and CDR2 is SVGAGI. This CDR3 region has 16 residues. V gave up 4 bases and J gave up 3 bases; unmatched junction bases: 11. As DNA, the CDR3 is TGTGCCAGCAGTTCAAGGAAAACAGGGGCCGACTATGGCTACACCTTC. Its translation is CASSSRKTGADYGYTF.

The V and J genes are TRBV30 and TRBJ1-3; D is uncertain. CDR1 and CDR2 from the germline V gene are GTSNPN and SVGIG (reference sequence). The CDR3 spans 13 residues. The germline V and J ends were trimmed by 2 bases and 9 bases, with 14 bases remaining between them. Here the CDR3 DNA reads TGTGCCTGGAGTCTCGTTGCTCAGGCCACCATATATTTT. Its translation: CAWSLVAQATIYF. The full variable domain, rest sourced from reference TRBV30 and TRBJ1-3, is SQTIHQWPATLVQPVGSPLSLECTVEGTSNPNLYWYRQAAGRGLQLLFYSVGIGQISSEVPQNLSASRPQDRQFILSSKKLLLSDSGFYLCAWSLVAQATIYFGEGSWLTVV.

In this sample, this clone turned up once. The chain couples TRBV27 to TRBJ2-1, with TRBD2 matching 8 bases. CDR1 and CDR2 from the germline V gene are MNHEY and SMNVEV (reference sequence). The V gene end was trimmed by 5 bases and the J gene end by 6 bases; junction bases not matched to a gene: 15. The CDR3 spans 17 residues. CDR3 coding DNA: TGTGCCAGCAGTCAAGAGGTCTTCAGCGGGAGCACCAATGAGCAGTTCTTC. Protein product: CASSQEVFSGSTNEQFF.